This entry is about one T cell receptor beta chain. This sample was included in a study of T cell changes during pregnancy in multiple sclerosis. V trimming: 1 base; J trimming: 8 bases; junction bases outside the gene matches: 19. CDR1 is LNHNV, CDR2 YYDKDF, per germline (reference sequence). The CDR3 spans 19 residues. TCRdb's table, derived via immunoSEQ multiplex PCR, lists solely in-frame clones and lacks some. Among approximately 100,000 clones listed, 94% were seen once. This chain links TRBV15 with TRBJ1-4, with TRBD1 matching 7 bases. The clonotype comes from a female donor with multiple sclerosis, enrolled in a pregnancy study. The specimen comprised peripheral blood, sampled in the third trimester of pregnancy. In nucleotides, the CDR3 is TGTGCCACCAGCAGAGCTAGTTGGAAACAGGGGTTAAGAGGAGAAAAACTGTTTTTT. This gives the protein CATSRASWKQGLRGEKLFF. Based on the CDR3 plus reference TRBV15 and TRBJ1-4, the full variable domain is DAMVIQNPRYQVTQFGKPVTLSCSQTLNHNVMYWYQQKSSQAPKLLFHYYDKDFNNEADTPDNFQSRRPNTSFCFLDIRSPGLGDTAMYLCATSRASWKQGLRGEKLFFGSGTQLSVL.